Listed here are 23 T cell receptor beta chains from one sample, sequenced in a study of T-cell reconstitution after alpha-beta-depleted transplantation in children. The TCRbeta library incorporated unique molecular identifiers. TCRdb called the PCR reads again in MiXCR, with one record for every CDR3 protein. Here the sample spans about a million distinct CDR3 sequences, roughly 29% being singletons. Sequencing used PBMCs, mostly from graft donor cells, obtained 360 days after TCRalphabeta/CD19-depleted stem cell transplant. These TCRs come from a boy younger than two who had a stem cell transplant for SCID, so the T cells may come from the graft donor.

This clonotype was seen once. The chain is built from TRBV28 and TRBJ1-4; D perhaps matches TRBD1 (5 bases). Germline CDR1 and CDR2: MDHEN and SYDVKM. V was cut by 3 bases and J by 2 bases, with 10 bases left in between. The CDR3 is 15 amino acids. The CDR3 protein is CASSFQGRTNEKLFF. The CDR3 region has the DNA TGTGCCAGCAGTTTTCAGGGAAGGACTAATGAAAAACTGTTTTTT.

This clonotype turned up a few times. This chain connects TRBV12-3 or TRBV12-4 to TRBJ2-3; 10 positions agree with TRBD2. The trim removed 6 bases at V and 2 bases at J, leaving 8 bases unmatched. The CDR3 is made up of 16 amino acids. The CDR3 loop is CASREERGGSTDTQYF. DNA of the CDR3: TGTGCCAGCAGAGAGGAGCGGGGGGGCTCCACAGATACGCAGTATTTT.

This clonotype has more than one count but fewer than ten. V and J are TRBV5-1 and TRBJ2-7; 11 nucleotides match TRBD1. J gave up 5 bases and V 0 bases, and 4 bases lay outside the gene matches. The CDR3 totals 15 residues. The germline V gene has CDR1 SGHRS and CDR2 YFSETQ. The CDR3 region is CASSLETGQGDEQYF. The DNA for the CDR3 is TGCGCCAGCAGCTTGGAGACGGGACAGGGGGACGAGCAGTACTTC.

This clonotype was picked up a small number of times. The rearrangement joins TRBV10-3 to TRBJ2-7; D tentatively fits TRBD1 or TRBD2 (5 bases each). The germline gives CDR1 ENHRY, CDR2 SYGVKD. There are 15 residues in the CDR3. V shed 4 bases and J shed 5 bases, with 18 bases lying between them. The CDR3, as DNA: TGTGCCATCAGTGTCCGGGACCCTAAGGTAAACGAGCAGTACTTC. Protein product: CAISVRDPKVNEQYF.

The sample holds a few counts of this clonotype. V and J are TRBV28 and TRBJ1-4; 7 positions agree with TRBD1. This CDR3 spans 15 amino acids. Germline lookup yields CDR1 MDHEN and CDR2 SYDVKM. J gave up 7 bases and V 6 bases, and 11 bases lay outside the gene matches. Written as DNA, the CDR3 is TGTGCCAGCAGGACCCCGACAGGGATGTCTGAAAAACTGTTTTTT. Its protein is CASRTPTGMSEKLFF.

The chain links TRBV12-3 or TRBV12-4 to TRBJ2-3; the D is unclear. The CDR3 is made up of 12 amino acids. The germline V and J ends were trimmed by 1 base and 8 bases, with 7 bases remaining between them. The CDR3 DNA is TGTGCCAGCAGTTTAGAAGTGGGTACGCAGTATTTT. Its translation is CASSLEVGTQYF.

The chain couples TRBV24-1 to TRBJ2-1; tentatively, D is TRBD1 (5 bases). V lost 3 bases to trimming and J lost 0 bases, with 20 bases between them. Germline lookup yields CDR1 KGHDR and CDR2 SFDVKD. This CDR3 is built from 19 residues. The CDR3 coding sequence is TGTGCCACCAGTGATCCGCAGGGCGGCACCCCGAGCTCCTACAATGAGCAGTTCTTC. Its protein product is CATSDPQGGTPSSYNEQFF.

This clonotype was seen a single time. The chain joins TRBV15 to TRBJ2-7; D unclear. CDR1 and CDR2 from the germline V gene are LNHNV and YYDKDF (reference sequence). Trimming stripped 0 bases from V and 2 bases from J, with 8 bases between. The CDR3 runs 14 residues. This chain's CDR3 is CATSRETTTYEQYF. For the CDR3, the DNA is TGTGCCACCAGCAGAGAAACCACGACCTACGAGCAGTACTTC.

This clonotype showed up just a few times. The rearrangement links TRBV5-1 to TRBJ2-1; weak D call: TRBD1 (6 bases). This CDR3 has 14 amino acids. V was cut by 0 bases and J by 7 bases, with 11 bases left in between. Germline assignment: CDR1 SGHRS and CDR2 YFSETQ. In DNA form, the CDR3 reads TGCGCCAGCAGCTTGGAAACAGGGTGGAATGAGCAGTTCTTC. Protein sequence: CASSLETGWNEQFF.

This chain connects TRBV29-1 to TRBJ1-1; no reliable D call. The CDR3 runs to 12 residues. V lost 5 bases to trimming and J lost 8 bases, with 15 bases between them. The germline V gene has CDR1 SQVTM and CDR2 ANQGSEA. This CDR3 is CSVKSRPAEAFF. Here the CDR3 DNA reads TGCAGCGTTAAGTCGAGACCAGCCGAAGCTTTCTTT.

This sequence joins TRBV6-2 or TRBV6-3 and TRBJ2-4; D may be TRBD1 (5 bases). Germline V gene data show CDR1 as MNHEY and CDR2 as SVGEGT. Trimming took off 2 bases at V and 4 bases at J, with 12 bases between the two ends. CDR3 length: 15 amino acids. CDR3 sequence: CASSYQYQGKNIQYF. As DNA, the CDR3 is TGTGCCAGCAGTTACCAATATCAGGGTAAAAACATTCAGTACTTC.

The V call is TRBV7-9, the J call TRBJ1-3; D not resolved. The V end was cut by 1 base, the J end by 0 bases, with 4 bases between. The CDR3 loop spans 14 amino acids. CDR1 is SEHNR and CDR2 is FQNEAQ in the germline V gene (reference sequence). DNA of the CDR3: TGTGCCAGCAGCTTAGTAAGCTCTGGAAACACCATATATTTT. This gives the protein CASSLVSSGNTIYF.

This chain uses TRBV4-2 with TRBJ2-3; the D gene is possibly TRBD1 (6 bases). The ends were cut back, 4 bases at V and 2 bases at J, with 25 bases in the middle. Germline CDR1 reads LGHNA; CDR2 reads YNFKEQ. The CDR3 is 19 residues long. CDR3 bases: TGTGCCAGCAGCCGTGAATCCCAAAGCATGGGGGCCCTCACAGATACGCAGTATTTT. Translated, it gives CASSRESQSMGALTDTQYF.

This rearrangement joins TRBV20-1 to TRBJ1-2; D is ambiguous. The CDR3 is made up of 14 amino acids. Germline CDR1 and CDR2: DFQATT and SNEGSKA (reference sequence). The V end was cut by 0 bases, the J end by 1 base, with 9 bases between. DNA of the CDR3: TGCAGTGCTAGAGATCTCGGCCTTAACTATGGCTACACCTTC. It is translated as CSARDLGLNYGYTF.

The chain is built from TRBV5-1 and TRBJ1-1, with D possibly being TRBD1 (6 bases). The germline gives CDR1 SGHRS, CDR2 YFSETQ. Between the trimmed V and J ends, which lost 1 base and 0 bases, there was a span of 13 bases. This CDR3 is 16 amino acids long. This chain's CDR3 is CASSLTYGQMNTEAFF. The CDR3 DNA is TGCGCCAGCAGCTTGACCTACGGACAGATGAACACTGAAGCTTTCTTT.

CDR3 residues: CASSDGQGLDTQYF. The CDR3 region has the DNA TGTGCCAGCAGCGACGGACAGGGTTTGGATACGCAGTATTTT. The chain employs TRBV9 and TRBJ2-3, with TRBD1 matching over 8 bases. CDR1 and CDR2 (germline): SGDLS, YYNGEE. This CDR3 comprises 14 residues. Losses at the gene ends were 3 bases for V and 6 bases for J; bases not matched to a gene: 6.

The CDR3 nucleotides are TGTGCCAGCAGTTTAATGGGGGCCAGTTCTGGAAACACCATATATTTT. Its translation: CASSLMGASSGNTIYF. V usage is TRBV12-3 or TRBV12-4 and J usage is TRBJ1-3; D may be TRBD1 (6 bases). This CDR3 contains 16 residues. The V end was cut by 2 bases, the J end by 1 base, with 12 bases between.

A remark on this clonotype: Because the CDR3 is missing its conserved closing phenylalanine or tryptophan, this is likely a read error. The CDR3 spells CASSYGGGNTEAFY. For the CDR3, the DNA is TGTGCCAGCAGCTACGGAGGGGGCAACACTGAAGCTTTCTAT. The chain couples TRBV12-3 or TRBV12-4 to TRBJ1-1; 7 bases agree with TRBD1. V lost 6 bases and J lost 2; bases outside the gene matches: 6. The CDR3 is 14 amino acids.

The V and J genes are TRBV12-3 or TRBV12-4 and TRBJ2-3; D is possibly TRBD2 (6 bases). V was trimmed by 2 bases and J by 9 bases, leaving 21 bases between them. The CDR3 has 16 residues. The chain's CDR3 is CASSLNGPGRFFTQYF. CDR3 DNA: TGTGCCAGCAGTTTAAACGGTCCAGGGAGGTTTTTCACGCAGTATTTT.

This clonotype was seen only once. The chain links TRBV27 to TRBJ2-2; D is possibly TRBD2 (5 bases). The CDR3 consists of 16 residues. Germline loops: CDR1 MNHEY, CDR2 SMNVEV (reference sequence). Deletions cut 3 bases from V and 3 bases from J, with 14 bases between. The CDR3 bases are TGTGCCAGCAGTTTTGCGGCGGGTTCGTACACCGGGGAGCTGTTTTTT. Its protein product is CASSFAAGSYTGELFF.

This clonotype came up a few times. The chain combines TRBV12-3 or TRBV12-4 with TRBJ2-3; D remains ambiguous. V lost 4 bases and J 2 bases, leaving 7 bases between the germline ends. This CDR3 comprises 13 residues. CDR3 DNA sequence: TGTGCCAGCAGTTCCCACTTCACAGATACGCAGTATTTT. It translates to CASSSHFTDTQYF.

This clonotype turned up a few times. This chain joins TRBV29-1 and TRBJ1-2, with 10 bases identical to TRBD1. V trimming: 0 bases; J trimming: 7 bases; junction bases outside the gene matches: 5. The CDR3 is 14 residues long. Germline CDR1 reads SQVTM; CDR2 reads ANQGSEA. For the CDR3, the DNA is TGCAGCGTTGAAGATCGGACAGGGGGGCTTGGCTACACCTTC. It is translated as CSVEDRTGGLGYTF.

This clonotype was seen a handful of times. The chain is built from TRBV29-1 and TRBJ1-5; D gene ambiguous. CDR3 length: 15 residues. From germline, CDR1 is SQVTM and CDR2 ANQGSEA. V lost 4 bases to trimming and J lost 2 bases, with 15 bases between them. CDR3 DNA sequence: TGCAGCGTTGCTCTTGATCCGTTGGGCAATCAGCCCCAGCATTTT. Amino acid sequence: CSVALDPLGNQPQHF. The full variable domain, with the rest looked up from reference TRBV29-1 and TRBJ1-5, is SAVISQKPSRDICQRGTSLTIQCQVDSQVTMMFWYRQQPGQSLTLIATANQGSEATYESGFVIDKFPISRPNLTFSTLTVSNMSPEDSSIYLCSVALDPLGNQPQHFGDGTRLSIL.